What follows describes a single T cell receptor beta chain. The junction departs from the called germline gene at one end, perhaps through a read error. TCRdb's copy holds only in-frame clones and misses some; the assay was immunoSEQ multiplex PCR. In the table there are roughly 1.4 million clones, 98% of which are singletons. The sample comes from a study of shared clonotypes between healthy human individuals. The CDR3 has 13 residues. Per the germline V gene, CDR1 is SSHAT and CDR2 is FNYEAQ (reference sequence). All donors were Caucasian adults living in Nashville, Tennessee. Specimen: naive CD4+ T cells sorted from blood. The subset is: CD45RA+ positively selected. This clonotype was sampled from a man aged 25 to 40 in good health. J is TRBJ2-5 and V is TRBV7-7; D perhaps matches TRBD1 (6 bases). In DNA form, the CDR3 reads TGTGCTAGCAGCTTAAAAGGGGGAGAGACCCAGTACTTC. This gives the protein CASSLKGGETQYF.